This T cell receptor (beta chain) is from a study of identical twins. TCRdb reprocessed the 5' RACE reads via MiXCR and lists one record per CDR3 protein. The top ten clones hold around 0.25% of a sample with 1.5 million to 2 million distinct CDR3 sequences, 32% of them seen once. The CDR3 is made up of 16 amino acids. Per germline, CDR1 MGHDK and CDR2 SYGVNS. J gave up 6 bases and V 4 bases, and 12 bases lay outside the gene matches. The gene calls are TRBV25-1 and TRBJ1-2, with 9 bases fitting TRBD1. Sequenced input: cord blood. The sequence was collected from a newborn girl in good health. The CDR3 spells CASSGGQGFTWDGYTF. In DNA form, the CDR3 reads TGTGCCAGCAGTGGGGGACAGGGTTTTACGTGGGATGGCTACACCTTC.